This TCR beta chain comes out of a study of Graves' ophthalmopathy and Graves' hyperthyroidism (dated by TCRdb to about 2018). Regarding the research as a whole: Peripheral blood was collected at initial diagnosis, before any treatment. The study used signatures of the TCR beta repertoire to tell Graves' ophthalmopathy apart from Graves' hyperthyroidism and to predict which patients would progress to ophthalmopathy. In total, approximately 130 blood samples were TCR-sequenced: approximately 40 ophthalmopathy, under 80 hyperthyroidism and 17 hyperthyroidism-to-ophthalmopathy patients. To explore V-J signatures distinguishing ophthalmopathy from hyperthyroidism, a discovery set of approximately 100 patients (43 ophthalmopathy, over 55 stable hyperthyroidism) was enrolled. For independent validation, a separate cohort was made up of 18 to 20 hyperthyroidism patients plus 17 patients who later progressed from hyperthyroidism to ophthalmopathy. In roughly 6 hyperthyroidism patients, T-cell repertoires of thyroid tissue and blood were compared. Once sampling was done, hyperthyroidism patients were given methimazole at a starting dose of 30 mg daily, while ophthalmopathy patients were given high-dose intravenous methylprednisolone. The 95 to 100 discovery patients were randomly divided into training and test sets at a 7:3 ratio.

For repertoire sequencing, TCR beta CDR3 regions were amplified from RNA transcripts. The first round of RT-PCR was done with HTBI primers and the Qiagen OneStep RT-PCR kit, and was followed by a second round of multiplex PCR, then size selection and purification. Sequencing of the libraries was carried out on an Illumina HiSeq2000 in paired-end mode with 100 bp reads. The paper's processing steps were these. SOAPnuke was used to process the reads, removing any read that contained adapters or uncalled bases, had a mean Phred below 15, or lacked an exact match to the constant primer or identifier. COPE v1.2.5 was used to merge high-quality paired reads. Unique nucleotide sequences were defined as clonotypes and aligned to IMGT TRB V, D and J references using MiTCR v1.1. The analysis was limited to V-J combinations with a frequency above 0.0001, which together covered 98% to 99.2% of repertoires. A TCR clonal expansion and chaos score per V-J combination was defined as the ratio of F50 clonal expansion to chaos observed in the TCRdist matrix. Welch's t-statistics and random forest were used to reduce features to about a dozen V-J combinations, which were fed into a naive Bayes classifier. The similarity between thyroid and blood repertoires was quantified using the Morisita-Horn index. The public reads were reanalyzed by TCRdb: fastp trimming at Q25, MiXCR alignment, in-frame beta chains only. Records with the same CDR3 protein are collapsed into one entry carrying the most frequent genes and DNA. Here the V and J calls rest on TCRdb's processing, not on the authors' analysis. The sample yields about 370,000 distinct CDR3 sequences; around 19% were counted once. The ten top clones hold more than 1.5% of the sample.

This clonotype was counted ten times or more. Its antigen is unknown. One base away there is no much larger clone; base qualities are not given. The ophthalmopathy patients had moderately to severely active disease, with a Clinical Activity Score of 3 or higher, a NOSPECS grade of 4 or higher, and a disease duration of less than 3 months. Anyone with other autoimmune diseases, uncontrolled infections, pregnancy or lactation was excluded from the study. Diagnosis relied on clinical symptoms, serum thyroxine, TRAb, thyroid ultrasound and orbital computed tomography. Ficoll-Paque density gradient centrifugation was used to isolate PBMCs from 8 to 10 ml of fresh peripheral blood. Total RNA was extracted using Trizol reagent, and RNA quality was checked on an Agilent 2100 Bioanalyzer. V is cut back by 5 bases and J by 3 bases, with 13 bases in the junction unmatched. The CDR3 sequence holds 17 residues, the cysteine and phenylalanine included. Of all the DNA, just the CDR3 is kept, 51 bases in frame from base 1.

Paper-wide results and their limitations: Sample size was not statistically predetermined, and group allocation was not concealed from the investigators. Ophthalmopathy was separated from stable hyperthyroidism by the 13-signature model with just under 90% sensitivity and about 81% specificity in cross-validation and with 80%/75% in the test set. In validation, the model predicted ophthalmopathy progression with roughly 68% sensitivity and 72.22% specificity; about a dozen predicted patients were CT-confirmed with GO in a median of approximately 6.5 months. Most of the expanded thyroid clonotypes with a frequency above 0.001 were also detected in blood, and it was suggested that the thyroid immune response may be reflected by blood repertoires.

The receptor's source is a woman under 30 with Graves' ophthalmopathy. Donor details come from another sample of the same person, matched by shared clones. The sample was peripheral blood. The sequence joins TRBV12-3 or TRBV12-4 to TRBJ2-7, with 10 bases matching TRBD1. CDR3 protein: CASSAQNPGTGDYEQYF. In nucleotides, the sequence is TGTGCCAGCAGTGCGCAAAACCCCGGGACAGGGGACTACGAGCAGTACTTC.